One sample yielded the 16 T cell receptor beta chains listed below, sequenced in a study of blood T cell repertoires in COVID-19. Sequencing used immunoSEQ multiplex PCR; TCRdb keeps in-frame clones, though not all of them. This sample has about 31,000 clones, with approximately 86% found just once. The sequencing input was peripheral blood. The receptors derive from a man aged 60-69 years with COVID-19, enrolled during active disease.

This clone occurred once. This chain links TRBV5-1 with TRBJ1-1; 8 bases match TRBD1. The length of the CDR3 is 15 residues. Germline V lookup: CDR1 SGHRS, CDR2 YFSETQ. Losses at the gene ends were 4 bases for V and 6 bases for J; bases not matched to a gene: 11. The CDR3 protein is CASSISGQAAAEAFF. CDR3 in DNA: TGCGCCAGCAGCATCTCGGGACAGGCGGCCGCTGAAGCTTTCTTT.

CDR3 nucleotide sequence: TGCGCCAGCAGCCAAGAAGGGATCGGGACTAGCGGGTTGTACGAGCAGTACTTC. Translated: CASSQEGIGTSGLYEQYF. The chain carries TRBV4-1 and TRBJ2-7; TRBD2 agrees at 12 bases. Trimming removed 0 bases from V and 4 bases from J; junction bases left unmatched: 10. Germline V lookup: CDR1 MGHRA, CDR2 YSYEKL. The CDR3 sequence is 18 residues long.

The table lists this clone with a count of one. The V and J genes are TRBV14 and TRBJ1-2; no clear D gene. Trimming stripped 0 bases from V and 0 bases from J, with 2 bases between. Per the germline V gene, CDR1 is SGHDN and CDR2 is FVKESK. This CDR3 comprises 13 residues. CDR3 sequence reads: CASSQDTNYGYTF. In nucleotides, the CDR3 is TGTGCCAGCAGCCAAGATACTAACTATGGCTACACCTTC.

The rearrangement joins TRBV6-1 to TRBJ1-2, with 8 bases matching TRBD1. Per the germline V gene, CDR1 is MNHNS and CDR2 is SASEGT. The CDR3 has 15 amino acids. V was pared by 3 bases and J by 4 bases, with 7 bases of the junction left unmatched. The CDR3 sequence is CASSEYLTGVYGYTF. The CDR3 nucleotides are TGTGCCAGCAGTGAGTACTTGACAGGGGTCTATGGCTACACCTTC.

The genes are TRBV28 and TRBJ2-3, with TRBD2 matching 8 bases. Per the germline V gene, CDR1 is MDHEN and CDR2 is SYDVKM. CDR3 length: 14 amino acids. Trimming took 5 bases from V and 2 from J; bases not matched to a gene: 3. CDR3 nucleotides: TGTGCCAGCAGTGCGGGAGGAAACACAGATACGCAGTATTTT. Translation: CASSAGGNTDTQYF.

The chain uses TRBV4-2 and TRBJ2-7, with 11 positions matching TRBD1. The germline V gene encodes CDR1 LGHNA and CDR2 YNFKEQ. This CDR3 comprises 15 residues. After removal of 1 base from V and 2 bases from J, the junction contained 1 base not matched to a gene. DNA of the CDR3: TGTGCCAGCAGCCAAGGGGACAGGGGGGCCTACGAGCAGTACTTC. Its protein is CASSQGDRGAYEQYF.

The chain joins TRBV5-1 to TRBJ2-1, with D possibly being TRBD1 (5 bases). The CDR3 is 14 amino acids. Germline lookup yields CDR1 SGHRS and CDR2 YFSETQ. The ends were cut back, 0 bases at V and 9 bases at J, with 13 bases in the middle. The DNA of the CDR3 is TGCGCCAGCAGCTTGGAAGGGGCGTCAGGTGAGCAGTTCTTC. This encodes CASSLEGASGEQFF.

This chain uses TRBV28 with TRBJ1-2; 9 bases align to TRBD1. The CDR3 covers 15 residues. From germline, CDR1 is MDHEN and CDR2 SYDVKM. With V trimmed by 6 bases and J by 4 bases, 9 bases remained unmatched. CDR3 bases: TGTGCCAGCAGGGGAACAGGGGGCGGCCTCTATGGCTACACCTTC. Its protein is CASRGTGGGLYGYTF.

The chain links TRBV7-9 to TRBJ1-1, with D maybe TRBD1 (6 bases). The CDR3 consists of 14 residues. V lost 1 base to trimming and J lost 8 bases, with 14 bases between them. From germline, CDR1 is SEHNR and CDR2 FQNEAQ (reference sequence). The CDR3 DNA is TGTGCCAGCAGCTTAGGAGAGGGGGGGCACGAAGCTTTCTTT. Residues: CASSLGEGGHEAFF.

The DNA for the CDR3 is TGTGCCAGCAGCTCAATCTCGCGGGCGAGTGAGCAGTTCTTC. Its translation is CASSSISRASEQFF. The chain joins TRBV11-2 to TRBJ2-1; tentatively, D is TRBD2 (5 bases). The ends were cut back, 4 bases at V and 9 bases at J, with 16 bases in the middle. The CDR3 length is 14 residues. Germline V gene lookup returns CDR1 SGHAT and CDR2 FQNNGV.

V usage is TRBV24-1 and J usage is TRBJ2-1; TRBD2 matches at 13 bases. The CDR3 length is 15 residues. Germline loops: CDR1 KGHDR, CDR2 SFDVKD. V lost 10 bases and J lost 4; bases outside the gene matches: 6. This CDR3 is CATGLAGQGYNEQFF. CDR3 in DNA: TGTGCCACGGGACTAGCGGGACAGGGTTACAATGAGCAGTTCTTC.

The chain carries TRBV29-1 and TRBJ2-1, with 11 nucleotides matching TRBD2. The CDR3 spans 14 residues. Germline V gene lookup returns CDR1 SQVTM and CDR2 ANQGSEA. V gave up 2 bases and J gave up 9 bases; unmatched junction bases: 6. The CDR3: CSVESTSGRSEQFF. For the CDR3, the DNA is TGCAGCGTTGAAAGCACTAGCGGGAGATCTGAGCAGTTCTTC.

The rearrangement joins TRBV5-6 to TRBJ2-5; 10 nucleotides line up with TRBD2. The CDR3 is 17 residues long. V trimming: 3 bases; J trimming: 0 bases; junction bases outside the gene matches: 8. Per germline, CDR1 SGHDT and CDR2 YYEEEE. CDR3 residues: CASSWGLASSYQETQYF. As DNA, the CDR3 is TGTGCCAGCAGCTGGGGACTAGCGTCTTCGTACCAAGAGACCCAGTACTTC. Supplemented by reference TRBV5-6 and TRBJ2-5, the full variable domain reads DAGVTQSPTHLIKTRGQQVTLRCSPKSGHDTVSWYQQALGQGPQFIFQYYEEEERQRGNFPDRFSGHQFPNYSSELNVNALLLGDSALYLCASSWGLASSYQETQYFGPGTRLLVL.

In its sample, this clone was seen once. This CDR3 is CASSQAQTPSTGELFF. CDR3 nucleotides: TGCGCCAGCAGCCAAGCCCAGACTCCGAGCACCGGGGAGCTGTTTTTT. This sequence joins TRBV4-1 and TRBJ2-2, with D uncertain. Between the trimmed V and J ends, which lost 1 base and 4 bases, there was a span of 13 bases. The CDR3 length is 16 residues. Germline lookup yields CDR1 MGHRA and CDR2 YSYEKL.

CDR3 nucleotides: TGTGCCACCAGCCCATATCGCGGCGCGACGTACAATGAGCAGTTCTTC. This sequence encodes CATSPYRGATYNEQFF. The gene calls are TRBV15 and TRBJ2-1; no reliable D call. Germline CDR1 and CDR2: LNHNV and YYDKDF (reference sequence). Trimming shortened V by 5 bases and J by 4 bases, and 18 bases separated the two germline ends. The CDR3 is 16 amino acids.

The chain carries TRBV12-5 and TRBJ1-4; D not certain. Deletions cut 2 bases from V and 6 bases from J, with 7 bases between. This CDR3 has 13 amino acids. In germline, CDR1 is LGHNT, CDR2 FRNRAP. CDR3 DNA sequence: TGTGCTAGTGGTTTGTCCGGTGATGAAAAACTGTTTTTT. This codes for CASGLSGDEKLFF.